The 16 T cell receptor beta chains below were found in one sample sequenced in a study of T-cell reconstitution after alpha-beta-depleted transplantation in children. Unique molecular identifiers were used in preparing the TCRbeta library. Using its own MiXCR run on the PCR reads, TCRdb lists one record per CDR3 protein. The data show hundreds of thousands of distinct CDR3 sequences, with roughly 17% seen just once and approximately 1% held by the top ten. Source: PBMCs from the stem cell graft donor, taken from the stem cell graft. The receptor set was obtained from a human donor who donated a stem cell graft to a child with acute myeloid leukemia.

The genes are TRBV20-1 and TRBJ2-7, with D possibly being TRBD1 (5 bases). The CDR3 consists of 13 residues. The V and J ends lost 6 bases and 7 bases respectively, with 19 bases between them. In germline, CDR1 is DFQATT, CDR2 SNEGSKA (reference sequence). The CDR3 DNA reads TGCAGTGCCCGTCCAGGGCAGCCTTGGGAGCAGTACGTC. Protein product: CSARPGQPWEQYV.

This clonotype has a count of ten or more. The chain employs TRBV20-1 and TRBJ2-5; D is uncertain. V was clipped by 0 bases and J by 3 bases, with 8 bases between them. This CDR3 spans 13 amino acids. The germline CDR1 and CDR2 sequences are DFQATT and SNEGSKA (reference sequence). This CDR3 reads CSARDNRKETQYF. The CDR3 bases are TGCAGTGCTAGAGATAACAGAAAAGAGACCCAGTACTTC.

This clonotype has a count of ten or more. The V gene is TRBV12-3 or TRBV12-4, the J gene TRBJ1-2; D remains ambiguous. V was trimmed by 8 bases and J by 7 bases, leaving 17 bases between them. This CDR3 is built from 13 residues. CDR3 amino acids: CASYIRDGAGYTF. CDR3 DNA sequence: TGTGCCAGCTATATTAGGGATGGAGCTGGCTACACCTTC.

This clonotype was picked up many times. The chain couples TRBV20-1 to TRBJ2-2, with D perhaps TRBD1 (5 bases). The CDR3 consists of 13 residues. The V end was cut by 6 bases, the J end by 0 bases, with 8 bases between. Germline V gene data show CDR1 as DFQATT and CDR2 as SNEGSKA (reference sequence). In nucleotides, the CDR3 is TGCAGTGCAAAGGACACGAACACCGGGGAGCTGTTTTTT. The encoded protein is CSAKDTNTGELFF.

V is TRBV21-1 and J is TRBJ2-1; TRBD1 is the table's D call and was not checked against the DNA. TRBV21-1 is a pseudogene. This CDR3 spans 16 amino acids. Written as DNA, the CDR3 is TGTGCCAGCAGCGCCCGGGGGAGGGGGCAAGTCAGTGAGCAGTTCTTC. It translates to CASSARGRGQVSEQFF.

J is TRBJ2-2 and V is TRBV5-1, with D possibly matching TRBD2 (5 bases). Germline CDR1 SGHRS, CDR2 YFSETQ. Trimming took 6 bases from V and 5 from J, leaving 11 bases between them. CDR3 length: 13 amino acids. The chain's CDR3 is CASTPGGTGELFF. The CDR3 coding sequence is TGCGCCAGCACCCCCGGAGGTACCGGGGAGCTGTTTTTT. The complete variable domain, with remaining parts taken from reference TRBV5-1 and TRBJ2-2, reads KAGVTQTPRYLIKTRGQQVTLSCSPISGHRSVSWYQQTPGQGLQFLFEYFSETQRNKGNFPGRFSGRQFSNSRSEMNVSTLELGDSALYLCASTPGGTGELFFGEGSRLTVL.

This clonotype was seen a handful of times. The gene calls are TRBV4-1 and TRBJ2-1; 7 nucleotides match TRBD2. Trimming took 4 bases from V and 2 from J; bases not matched to a gene: 5. Germline CDR1 reads MGHRA; CDR2 reads YSYEKL. The length of the CDR3 is 15 residues. The CDR3 bases are TGCGCCAGCAGCCCGAGCGGGGATGCCTACAATGAGCAGTTCTTC. Amino acid sequence: CASSPSGDAYNEQFF.

This clonotype was recorded at least ten times. This rearrangement joins TRBV20-1 to TRBJ1-2, with 8 bases identical to TRBD1. Germline V CDR1 and CDR2: DFQATT, SNEGSKA (reference sequence). This CDR3 comprises 14 residues. J lost 0 bases, V lost 7 bases, and 7 bases had no gene match. CDR3 bases: TGCAGTGTTGCGGGGGACAGGACTAACTATGGCTACACCTTC. Encoded protein: CSVAGDRTNYGYTF.

V is TRBV20-1 and J is TRBJ1-5, with 7 bases lining up with TRBD1. Germline-derived CDR1 and CDR2 are DFQATT and SNEGSKA (reference sequence). Trimming took 6 bases from V and 6 from J; bases not matched to a gene: 14. The CDR3 sequence is 15 residues long. This CDR3 is CSAKRDSLHRQPQHF. CDR3 bases: TGCAGTGCAAAACGGGACAGTCTCCATCGTCAGCCCCAGCATTTT.

This chain uses TRBV7-9 with TRBJ2-3, with 11 nucleotides matching TRBD2. Germline V gene sequence: CDR1 SEHNR, CDR2 FQNEAQ (reference sequence). CDR3 length: 15 amino acids. J lost 5 bases, V lost 6 bases, and 7 bases had no gene match. CDR3: CASSPSGGPGDTQYF. CDR3 bases: TGTGCCAGCAGTCCTAGCGGGGGGCCCGGAGATACGCAGTATTTT.

Of note for this clonotype: A much larger clone sits a single nucleotide away, making a read error possible. This likely comes from a read error, as the CDR3 has no conserved phenylalanine or tryptophan at its end. The chain is built from TRBV12-3 or TRBV12-4 and TRBJ2-5; either TRBD1 or TRBD2 may fit D (5 bases each). The CDR3 length is 13 residues. Trimming shortened V by 5 bases and J by 5 bases, and 12 bases separated the two germline ends. CDR3: CASSLRERETQYY. In nucleotides, the CDR3 is TGTGCCAGCAGTCTCAGGGAGAGGGAGACCCAGTACTAC.

The CDR3 DNA follows: TGTGCCAGCATCCCCAATGGCCCCCCCTTATGGAACTACGAGCAGTACGTC. Protein sequence: CASIPNGPPLWNYEQYV. The chain is built from TRBV21-1 and TRBJ2-7; the table gives TRBD1 as D, unverified against the DNA. TRBV21-1 constitutes a pseudogene. This CDR3 contains 17 residues.

This clonotype has a count of ten or more. The chain joins TRBV12-3 or TRBV12-4 to TRBJ2-5; 8 bases are shared with TRBD1. The CDR3 sequence is 15 residues long. The ends lost 6 bases at V and 1 base at J; junction bases unmatched: 7. The DNA of the CDR3 is TGTGCCAGCAGCCTTGGGGACAGGAGCCAAGAGACCCAGTACTTC. It codes for CASSLGDRSQETQYF.

About this clonotype: A much larger clone lies a single base off, so this may be a read error. The conserved phenylalanine or tryptophan is not found at the CDR3 terminus, so this likely reflects a read error. The V call is TRBV20-1, the J call TRBJ2-1; D uncertain. Trimming took off 4 bases at V and 4 bases at J, with 11 bases between the two ends. This CDR3 comprises 13 residues. The germline V gene encodes CDR1 DFQATT and CDR2 SNEGSKA (reference sequence). This chain's CDR3 is CSATRTPYNEQFS. CDR3 sequence (DNA): TGCAGTGCTACTCGAACCCCTTACAATGAGCAGTTCTCC.

This clonotype appeared many times. The rearrangement links TRBV20-1 to TRBJ1-6, with 7 bases matching TRBD1. CDR1 DFQATT and CDR2 SNEGSKA come from the germline V gene (reference sequence). The CDR3 is 15 amino acids. Trimming at V came to 2 bases and at J to 7 bases, leaving 8 bases not matched to a gene. The CDR3 here is CSARRVTGRNSPLHF. The CDR3 region has the DNA TGCAGTGCTAGACGGGTGACAGGGAGGAATTCACCCCTCCACTTT.

This clonotype came up a few times. This chain connects TRBV20-1 to TRBJ1-1; D remains unclear. Between the trimmed V and J ends, which lost 3 bases and 2 bases, there was a span of 10 bases. This CDR3 has 13 amino acids. CDR1 DFQATT and CDR2 SNEGSKA come from the germline V gene (reference sequence). CDR3 DNA: TGCAGTGCTAGTCTTCAGAAAAACACTGAAGCTTTCTTT. As protein: CSASLQKNTEAFF.